This TCR beta chain emerged from a study of T cell responses to AZD1222 COVID-19 vaccine. CDR3 length: 10 residues. The germline V gene has CDR1 SEHNR and CDR2 FQNEAQ (reference sequence). V lost 10 bases and J 2 bases, leaving 6 bases between the germline ends. With regard to this clone: The antigen is not known.

Whole-study findings and limits: Donors in the cohort were predominantly white British and more often female, and clonal diversity was possibly underestimated. Baseline seropositives among AZD1222 recipients totaled only 5 to 7.

Generated by immunoSEQ multiplex PCR, the TCRdb table keeps only in-frame clones and is missing some. The sample records 130,000 to 150,000 clones, over 75% being singletons. Sample: peripheral blood, taken on day 0 of AZD1222 vaccination. The chain couples TRBV7-9 to TRBJ2-7; D gene uncertain. The sequence was obtained from an adult in good health. In DNA form, the CDR3 reads TGTGCCACCCGCCCCTACGAGCAGTACTTC. Protein sequence: CATRPYEQYF.